These 30 T cell receptor beta chains were sequenced from one sample in a study of vaccination and CD4 T cells after COVID-19 (dated by TCRdb to between 2020 and 2023). Antigen specificity for these receptors is unknown. Libraries came from PCR. Sequencing used an Illumina iSeq 100. DNA from cultured CD4+ T cells underwent TCR sequencing with the Oncomine TCR Beta short-read assay at the Johns Hopkins FTIC core. Clones were called with MiXCR by TCRdb after fastp trimmed the public reads at Q25, and only in-frame beta chains were retained. Identical CDR3 protein sequences are pooled into one entry, listed with their most common genes and DNA. Present in this sample are about 8,200 distinct CDR3 sequences, 40% to 60% of which were seen just once. The ten biggest clones cover roughly 17% of the sample. This specimen's treatment or condition label, per the study, means: approximately nine-day PBMC culture with coronavirus spike peptide pools or control peptides (ViraFEST assay). CD4+ T cells from unexposed donors were collected before the COVID-19 pandemic (2011-2018).

The sample was CD4+ T cells from blood, cultured in vitro. The origin of the receptors is a human donor in good health.

The V and J genes are TRBV6-4 and TRBJ1-5; 8 nucleotides line up with TRBD1. Germline lookup yields CDR1 MRHNA and CDR2 SNTAGT. This CDR3 spans 13 amino acids. J gave up 7 bases and V 6 bases, and 5 bases lay outside the gene matches. CDR3 region: CASSTQGVQPQHF. CDR3 in DNA: TGTGCCAGCAGCACACAGGGGGTCCAGCCCCAGCATTTT.

V usage is TRBV6-5 and J usage is TRBJ1-1; 9 bases fit TRBD1. V dropped 0 bases and J dropped 1; count of bases not matched to a gene: 6. The CDR3 is made up of 17 amino acids. Germline CDR1 reads MNHEY; CDR2 reads SVGAGI. CDR3 region: CASSYSGTGTTNTEAFF. In DNA, the CDR3 is TGTGCCAGCAGTTACTCGGGGACAGGGACTACGAACACTGAAGCTTTCTTT.

This clonotype came up a few times. The chain links TRBV7-2 to TRBJ2-3; 8 bases are a match to TRBD2. V lost 5 bases to trimming and J lost 5 bases; unmatched junction nucleotides: 9. This CDR3 contains 15 residues. Germline V gene sequence: CDR1 SGHTA, CDR2 FQGNSA. The CDR3 spells CASSPSGGPGDTQYF. The DNA of the CDR3 is TGTGCCAGCAGCCCCTCGGGGGGGCCTGGAGATACGCAGTATTTT.

The rearrangement links TRBV20-1 to TRBJ2-1, with D possibly called TRBD1 or TRBD2 (5 bases each). The CDR3 runs 12 residues. The germline V and J ends were trimmed by 5 bases and 5 bases, with 10 bases remaining between them. Germline values: CDR1 DFQATT, CDR2 SNEGSKA (reference sequence). For the CDR3, the DNA is TGCAGTGCTTCCGGGGCTAACAATGAGCAGTTCTTC. This translates into CSASGANNEQFF.

CDR3 DNA sequence: TGTGCCAGCAGCATCCCTCCGGGACTAGCGGCTTATTTT. It codes for CASSIPPGLAAYF. This rearrangement joins TRBV7-8 to TRBJ2-3; 11 nucleotides match TRBD2. Germline lookup yields CDR1 SGHVS and CDR2 FQNEAQ. The ends lost 5 bases at V and 15 bases at J; junction bases unmatched: 10. The CDR3 totals 13 residues.

The chain has TRBV2 and TRBJ2-5; 13 nucleotides agree with TRBD2. Germline V CDR1 and CDR2: SNHLY, FYNNEI. CDR3 size: 18 residues. Trimming took 9 bases from V and 3 from J; bases not matched to a gene: 16. The CDR3: CARRNGLAGEIGKETQYF. The CDR3 bases are TGTGCCAGAAGGAACGGACTAGCGGGAGAGATAGGCAAAGAGACCCAGTACTTC.

The chain has TRBV9 and TRBJ1-5; no reliable D call. Germline-derived CDR1 and CDR2 are SGDLS and YYNGEE. There are 14 residues in the CDR3. V lost 2 bases to trimming and J lost 6 bases, with 12 bases between them. DNA of the CDR3: TGTGCCAGCAGCGTTTCCTCCCTGGGTCAGCCCCAGCATTTT. Translated, it gives CASSVSSLGQPQHF.

The chain uses TRBV6-5 and TRBJ2-5, with D tentatively TRBD2 (5 bases). V was clipped by 4 bases and J by 9 bases, with 15 bases between them. CDR3 size: 13 residues. Germline CDR1 reads MNHEY; CDR2 reads SVGAGI. Written as DNA, the CDR3 is TGTGCCAGCAGTTTCGGGATCAGTGGGGCCCAGTACTTC. Residues: CASSFGISGAQYF.

Comments on this clonotype: The junction and the germline gene differ at one end; a read error may be behind it. The V gene is TRBV19, the J gene TRBJ2-3; 8 bases are shared with TRBD2. The V gene's germline CDR1 is LNHDA and CDR2 SQIVND (reference sequence). The CDR3 contains 15 residues. The CDR3 DNA reads TGTGCCAGTAGTTTGTCTGCGGGAGGCACCGATACGCAGTATTTT. Its protein is CASSLSAGGTDTQYF.

This clonotype was counted a few times. V gene TRBV6-1 combines with J gene TRBJ1-6; possible D gene TRBD1, 6 bases. Germline values: CDR1 MNHNS, CDR2 SASEGT. Trimming pared 5 bases from V and 5 bases from J, leaving 13 bases between. This CDR3 spans 15 amino acids. CDR3: CASSRSGHNNSPLHF. The CDR3 DNA reads TGTGCCAGCAGTCGTTCGGGACATAATAATTCACCCCTCCACTTT.

The V call is TRBV5-4, the J call TRBJ2-5; D uncertain. CDR1 is SGHNT and CDR2 is YYREEE in the germline V gene (reference sequence). V was trimmed by 4 bases and J by 9 bases, leaving 16 bases between them. This CDR3 is 13 amino acids long. DNA for the CDR3: TGTGCCAGCAGCCAAGGACCAAACCCGTCCCAGTACTTC. Translation gives CASSQGPNPSQYF.

The V gene is TRBV6-5, the J gene TRBJ1-1; D is ambiguous. Germline V gene data show CDR1 as MNHEY and CDR2 as SVGAGI. Trimming stripped 1 base from V and 1 base from J, with 4 bases between. The CDR3 extends over 13 amino acids. In DNA, the CDR3 is TGTGCCAGCAGTTACTATCCGAACACTGAAGCTTTCTTT. Translating it yields CASSYYPNTEAFF.

This clonotype has just a few counts. The V and J genes are TRBV20-1 and TRBJ1-5; D is perhaps TRBD1 (5 bases). V was clipped by 3 bases and J by 5 bases, with 11 bases between them. The CDR3 spans 13 residues. The V gene's germline CDR1 is DFQATT and CDR2 SNEGSKA (reference sequence). The CDR3 sequence: CSASTQGDQPQHF. The DNA for the CDR3 is TGCAGTGCTAGTACCCAGGGAGATCAGCCCCAGCATTTT.

This clonotype was seen a handful of times. The chain recombines TRBV28 with TRBJ1-2; TRBD1 might be the D (6 bases). V lost 6 bases and J lost 9, with 17 bases in between. CDR1 is MDHEN and CDR2 is SYDVKM in the germline V gene. This CDR3 is 13 amino acids long. Written as DNA, the CDR3 is TGTGCCAGCAGCCCCACAGGGAGCTTACGCTACACCTTC. Translation gives CASSPTGSLRYTF.

This clonotype was detected only a few times. The chain couples TRBV30 to TRBJ1-2; D gene unclear. The CDR3 has 14 residues. Germline CDR1 GTSNPN, CDR2 SVGIG (reference sequence). V was clipped by 2 bases and J by 8 bases, with 18 bases between them. The CDR3 is CAWSRRARQEGYTF. Here the CDR3 DNA reads TGTGCCTGGAGTCGCCGGGCACGACAAGAGGGCTACACCTTC.

The chain is built from TRBV6-5 and TRBJ1-1; D is uncertain. This CDR3 comprises 12 residues. The V gene's germline CDR1 is MNHEY and CDR2 SVGAGI. The germline V and J ends were trimmed by 2 bases and 5 bases, with 6 bases remaining between them. CDR3 sequence reads: CASSYLGTEAFF. The DNA of the CDR3 is TGTGCCAGCAGTTACCTAGGGACTGAAGCTTTCTTT.

The chain joins TRBV11-2 to TRBJ1-6, with 7 bases matching TRBD1. Germline assignment: CDR1 SGHAT and CDR2 FQNNGV. The CDR3 length is 18 residues. V gave up 2 bases and J gave up 7 bases; unmatched junction bases: 14. CDR3 residues: CASSLLGTVGLGNSPLHF. The CDR3 bases are TGTGCCAGCAGCTTATTGGGGACAGTAGGGTTGGGCAATTCACCCCTCCACTTT.

V is TRBV20-1 and J is TRBJ1-6, with 7 positions matching TRBD1. CDR1 is DFQATT and CDR2 is SNEGSKA in the germline V gene (reference sequence). V dropped 0 bases and J dropped 7; count of bases not matched to a gene: 6. The CDR3 has 15 residues. The CDR3 sequence: CSARDWRGQNSPLHF. DNA for the CDR3: TGCAGTGCTAGAGATTGGAGGGGGCAAAATTCACCCCTCCACTTT.

This sequence joins TRBV11-2 and TRBJ2-7; 13 bases are a match to TRBD2. Germline trimming cut 6 bases from V and 3 bases from J; bases unmatched to any gene: 2. Germline V CDR1 and CDR2: SGHAT, FQNNGV. The CDR3 has 14 amino acids. CDR3: CASSWTSGSYEQYF. As DNA, the CDR3 is TGTGCCAGCAGTTGGACTAGCGGGAGCTACGAGCAGTACTTC.

V and J are TRBV5-4 and TRBJ2-5, with D possibly being TRBD2 (5 bases). The CDR3 is 11 residues long. In germline, CDR1 is SGHNT, CDR2 YYREEE (reference sequence). V was trimmed by 2 bases and J by 7 bases, leaving 6 bases between them. CDR3 nucleotides: TGTGCCAGCAGCTTAGAGGGGACCCAGTACTTC. Its protein product is CASSLEGTQYF.

This clonotype appeared a few times. The rearrangement joins TRBV19 to TRBJ2-5, with a weak D call TRBD2 (5 bases). Germline lookup yields CDR1 LNHDA and CDR2 SQIVND (reference sequence). Trimming cost V 4 bases and J 4 bases, with 13 bases left between them. The CDR3 loop spans 14 amino acids. The CDR3 region is CASSKPGLRETQYF. CDR3 coding DNA: TGTGCCAGTAGTAAGCCGGGGTTAAGAGAGACCCAGTACTTC. Together with reference TRBV19 and TRBJ2-5, the CDR3 gives the full variable domain: DGGITQSPKYLFRKEGQNVTLSCEQNLNHDAMYWYRQDPGQGLRLIYYSQIVNDFQKGDIAEGYSVSREKKESFPLTVTSAQKNPTAFYLCASSKPGLRETQYFGPGTRLLVL.

This clonotype was found a few times. The rearrangement uses TRBV7-2 and TRBJ2-7, with TRBD1 identical over 8 bases. The germline V gene encodes CDR1 SGHTA and CDR2 FQGNSA. V gave up 4 bases and J gave up 6 bases; unmatched junction bases: 11. The CDR3 extends over 15 amino acids. The CDR3 DNA reads as TGTGCCAGCAGCTCTCGACAGGGGAATAAGGGCGAGCAGTACTTC. It encodes CASSSRQGNKGEQYF.

This clonotype is a singleton in its sample. This rearrangement joins TRBV7-2 to TRBJ2-3, with D perhaps being TRBD1 or TRBD2 (6 bases each). Germline CDR1 and CDR2: SGHTA and FQGNSA. V lost 2 bases and J lost 4, with 13 bases in between. This CDR3 is 15 amino acids long. The CDR3 nucleotides are TGTGCCAGCAGCTTACTCGGGGGCCGGCCAGATACGCAGTATTTT. Translated: CASSLLGGRPDTQYF.

The rearrangement links TRBV10-3 to TRBJ1-2; D remains ambiguous. Germline CDR1 reads ENHRY; CDR2 reads SYGVKD. This CDR3 has 15 residues. Trimming left V 0 bases short and J 4 bases short, with 12 bases between. CDR3 region: CAISESVRQVYGYTF. DNA of the CDR3: TGTGCCATCAGTGAGTCCGTGCGGCAGGTCTATGGCTACACCTTC.

This clonotype was counted between two and nine times. The chain combines TRBV6-2 or TRBV6-3 with TRBJ2-1; 10 positions agree with TRBD1. Germline lookup yields CDR1 MNHEY and CDR2 SVGEGT. This CDR3 is 13 amino acids long. Trimming cost V 6 bases and J 15 bases; bases outside gene matches: 11. This chain's CDR3 is CASSLMPGQGPFF. In nucleotides, the CDR3 is TGTGCCAGCAGCCTGATGCCGGGACAGGGGCCGTTCTTC.

This clonotype occurred a few times. V and J are TRBV24-1 and TRBJ2-3; no firm D call. The CDR3 runs 16 residues. The ends were cut back, 4 bases at V and 0 bases at J, with 13 bases in the middle. Germline values: CDR1 KGHDR, CDR2 SFDVKD. Written as DNA, the CDR3 is TGTGCCACCAGTGACCTCGTTGTTTCTAGCACAGATACGCAGTATTTT. Amino acids: CATSDLVVSSTDTQYF.

In this sample, this clonotype turned up a few times. The genes are TRBV20-1 and TRBJ1-1; D uncertain. V was trimmed by 4 bases and J by 2 bases, leaving 5 bases between them. The CDR3 extends over 11 amino acids. The germline V gene encodes CDR1 DFQATT and CDR2 SNEGSKA (reference sequence). This CDR3 reads CSATINTEAFF. The CDR3 nucleotides read TGCAGTGCTACTATCAACACTGAAGCTTTCTTT.

Here the CDR3 reads CASRGFGLAGSDTQYF. CDR3 in DNA: TGTGCCAGCAGGGGATTCGGACTAGCGGGTTCAGATACGCAGTATTTT. V is TRBV6-1 and J is TRBJ2-3; 11 nucleotides align to TRBD2. This CDR3 comprises 16 residues. Germline lookup yields CDR1 MNHNS and CDR2 SASEGT. The ends lost 6 bases at V and 4 bases at J; junction bases unmatched: 9.

The chain links TRBV19 to TRBJ2-3, with a possible D match to TRBD2 (6 bases). From germline, CDR1 is LNHDA and CDR2 SQIVND (reference sequence). V lost 3 bases and J lost 0, with 10 bases in between. This CDR3 has 15 amino acids. CDR3 protein: CASSIRGSSTDTQYF. CDR3 sequence (DNA): TGTGCCAGTAGTATTCGGGGGTCTAGCACAGATACGCAGTATTTT.

This clonotype has only a few counts. The gene calls are TRBV6-5 and TRBJ1-1; D is uncertain. There are 16 residues in the CDR3. Trimming took 0 bases from V and 2 from J, leaving 13 bases between them. The V gene's germline CDR1 is MNHEY and CDR2 SVGAGI. CDR3 nucleotide sequence: TGTGCCAGCAGTTACTCGAGCCGGATTACTAACACTGAAGCTTTCTTT. Protein product: CASSYSSRITNTEAFF.